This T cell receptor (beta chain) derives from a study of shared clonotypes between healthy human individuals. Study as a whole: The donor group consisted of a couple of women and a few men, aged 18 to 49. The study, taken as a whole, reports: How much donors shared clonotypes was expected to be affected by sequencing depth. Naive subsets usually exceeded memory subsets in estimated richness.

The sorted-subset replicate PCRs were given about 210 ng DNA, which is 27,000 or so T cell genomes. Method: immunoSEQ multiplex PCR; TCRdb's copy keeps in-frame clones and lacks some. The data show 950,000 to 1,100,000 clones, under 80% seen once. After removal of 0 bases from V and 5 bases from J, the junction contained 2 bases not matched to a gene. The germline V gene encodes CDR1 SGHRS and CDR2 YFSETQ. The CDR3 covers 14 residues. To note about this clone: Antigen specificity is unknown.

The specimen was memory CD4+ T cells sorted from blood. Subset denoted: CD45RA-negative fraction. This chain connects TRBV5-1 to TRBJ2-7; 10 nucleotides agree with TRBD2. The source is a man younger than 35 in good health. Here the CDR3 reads CASSLASGSHEQYF. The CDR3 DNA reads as TGCGCCAGCAGCTTGGCTAGCGGGAGCCACGAGCAGTACTTC.